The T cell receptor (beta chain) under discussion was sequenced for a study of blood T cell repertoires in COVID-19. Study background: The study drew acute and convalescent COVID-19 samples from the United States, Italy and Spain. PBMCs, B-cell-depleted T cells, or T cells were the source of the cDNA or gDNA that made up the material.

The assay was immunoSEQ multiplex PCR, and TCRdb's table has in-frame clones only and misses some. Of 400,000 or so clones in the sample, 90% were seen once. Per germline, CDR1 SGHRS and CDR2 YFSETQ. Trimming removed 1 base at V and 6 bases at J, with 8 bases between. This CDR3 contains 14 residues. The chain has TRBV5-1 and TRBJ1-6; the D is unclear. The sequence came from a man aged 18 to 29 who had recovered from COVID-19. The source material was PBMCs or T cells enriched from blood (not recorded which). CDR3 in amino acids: CASSLTRSNSPLHF. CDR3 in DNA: TGCGCCAGCAGCTTGACACGGAGTAATTCACCCCTCCACTTT.